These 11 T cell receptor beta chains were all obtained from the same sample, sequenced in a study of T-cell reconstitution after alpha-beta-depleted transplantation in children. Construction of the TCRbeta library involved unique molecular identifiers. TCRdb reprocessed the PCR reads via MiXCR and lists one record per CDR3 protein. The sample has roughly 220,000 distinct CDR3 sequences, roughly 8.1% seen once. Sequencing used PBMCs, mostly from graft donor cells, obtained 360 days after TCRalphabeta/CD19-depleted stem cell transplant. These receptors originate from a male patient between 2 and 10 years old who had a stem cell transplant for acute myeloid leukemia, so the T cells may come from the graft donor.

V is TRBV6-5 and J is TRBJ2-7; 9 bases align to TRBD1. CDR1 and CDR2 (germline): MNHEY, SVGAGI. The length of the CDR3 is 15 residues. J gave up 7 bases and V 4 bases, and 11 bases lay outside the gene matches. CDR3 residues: CASSWAGTGLGEQYF. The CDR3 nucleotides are TGTGCCAGCAGTTGGGCCGGGACAGGGTTGGGGGAGCAGTACTTC.

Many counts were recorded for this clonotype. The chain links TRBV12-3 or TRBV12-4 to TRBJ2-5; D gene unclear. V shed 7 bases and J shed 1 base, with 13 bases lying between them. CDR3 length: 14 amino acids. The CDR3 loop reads CASTLGQSQETQYF. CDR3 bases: TGTGCCAGCACTCTCGGGCAGTCCCAAGAGACCCAGTACTTC.

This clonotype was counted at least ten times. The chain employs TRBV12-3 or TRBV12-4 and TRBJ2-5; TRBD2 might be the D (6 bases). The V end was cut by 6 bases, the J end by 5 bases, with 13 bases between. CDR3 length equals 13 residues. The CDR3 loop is CASRPPGAETQYF. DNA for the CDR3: TGTGCCAGCAGGCCACCGGGAGCGGAGACCCAGTACTTC.

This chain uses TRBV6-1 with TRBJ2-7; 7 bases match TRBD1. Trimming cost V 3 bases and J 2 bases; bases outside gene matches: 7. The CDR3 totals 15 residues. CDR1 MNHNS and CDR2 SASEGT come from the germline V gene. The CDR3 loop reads CASSEGQSPPYEQYV. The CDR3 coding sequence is TGTGCCAGCAGTGAGGGACAGAGCCCTCCCTACGAGCAGTACGTC.

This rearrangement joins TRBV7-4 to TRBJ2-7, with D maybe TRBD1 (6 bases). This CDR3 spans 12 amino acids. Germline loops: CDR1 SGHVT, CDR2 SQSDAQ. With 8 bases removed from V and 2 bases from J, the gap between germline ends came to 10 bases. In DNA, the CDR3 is TGTGCCAGCTGGACAGTTCCCTACGAGCAGTACGTC. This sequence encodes CASWTVPYEQYV.

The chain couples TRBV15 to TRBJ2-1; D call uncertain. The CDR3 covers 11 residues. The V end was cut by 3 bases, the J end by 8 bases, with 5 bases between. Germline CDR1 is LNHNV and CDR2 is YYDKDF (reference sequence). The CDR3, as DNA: TGTGCCACCAGCAGGTCGGATGAGCAGTTCTTC. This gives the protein CATSRSDEQFF.

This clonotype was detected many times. CDR3 coding DNA: TGTGCCAGCAGCCGAAGAACCCAAGAGACCCAGTACTTC. Translation gives CASSRRTQETQYF. The V call is TRBV12-3 or TRBV12-4, the J call TRBJ2-5; D unclear. The V gene lost 6 bases and the J gene lost 1 base, with 9 bases spanning the gap. The CDR3 has 13 residues.

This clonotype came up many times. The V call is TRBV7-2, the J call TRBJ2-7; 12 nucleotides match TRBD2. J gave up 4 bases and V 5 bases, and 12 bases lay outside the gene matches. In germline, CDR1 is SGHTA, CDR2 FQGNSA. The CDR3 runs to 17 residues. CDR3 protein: CASSPAGLAGLGYEQYV. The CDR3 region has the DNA TGTGCCAGCAGCCCAGCAGGACTAGCGGGGTTGGGGTACGAGCAGTACGTC.

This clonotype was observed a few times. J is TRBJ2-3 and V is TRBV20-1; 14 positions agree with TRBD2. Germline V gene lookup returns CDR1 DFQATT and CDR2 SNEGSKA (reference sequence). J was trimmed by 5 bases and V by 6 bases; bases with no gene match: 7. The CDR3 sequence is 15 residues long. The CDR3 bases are TGCAGTGCCCACCCCGGGACTAGCGGGAGAGATACGCAGTATTTT. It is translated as CSAHPGTSGRDTQYF.

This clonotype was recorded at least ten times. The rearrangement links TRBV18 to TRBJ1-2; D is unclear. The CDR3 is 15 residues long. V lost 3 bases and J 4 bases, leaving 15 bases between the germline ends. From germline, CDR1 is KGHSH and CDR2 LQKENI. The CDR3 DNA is TGTGCCAGCTCACCCCCGGAGGGTACGGGCTATGGCTACACCTTC. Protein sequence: CASSPPEGTGYGYTF.

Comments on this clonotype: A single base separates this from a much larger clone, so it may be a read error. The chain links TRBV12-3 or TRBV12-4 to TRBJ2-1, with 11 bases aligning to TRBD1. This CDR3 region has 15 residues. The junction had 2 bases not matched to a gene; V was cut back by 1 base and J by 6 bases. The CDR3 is CASSLGGTGGNEQFF. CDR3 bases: TGTGCCAGCAGTTTAGGCGGGACAGGGGGCAATGAGCAGTTCTTC.